This TCR delta chain originates from a study of TRDV2 sequences in healthy donors (dated by TCRdb to 2020 to 2022). Background on the whole study: Approximately 18 single-cell-derived gamma9delta2 T cell clones spanning the full range of antitumor activity were TCR-sequenced and traced within the bulk repertoire. Study-level results and caveats: The TCRdelta clonotypes of several highly reactive clones appeared rare, as these clonotypes were not detected in the bulk sequencing data of the respective donors. Although the observed TCRdelta repertoires were highly focused, the frequency of a clonotype did not correlate with the antitumor functional potential of the respective clone.

Preparation of the library involved PCR. Instrument on record: Illumina MiSeq. The paper's processing steps were these. In reporting clonotype frequencies of the TRDV repertoire, clonotypes with just one read were left out. Via CATT, TCRdb reprocessed the public reads, and rows with identical DNA were then joined. The authors' filters were not applied to this entry. The sample profile shows some 980 delta-chain clones; approximately 60% of them were found once. Roughly 19% of the sample is in the top ten clones. Bulk sequencing of complete TCR delta chain (Vdelta2) repertoires was used to follow how often functionally characterized gamma9delta2 T cell clones occurred. Peripheral blood of anonymous healthy donors was obtained by purchase from the Dutch blood bank. The gamma9delta2 T cells analyzed in the study were derived from peripheral blood of healthy donors. The germline V gene provides CDR1 GEAIGNYY and CDR2 EKD. Measured from the cysteine to the phenylalanine, the CDR3 is 20 residues long. Of the read, only the CDR3 DNA is kept; its 60 bases are in frame from base 1. Trimming takes 0 bases from V and 0 bases from J, and the germline ends sit 17 bases apart.

In regard to this clone: There is no known antigen for this receptor. Per-nucleotide qualities are absent, and no much larger clonotype sits a single base away.

The material sequenced was Vd2+ gamma-delta T cells from blood. The sample's cell subset or site label, in plain terms: TCR Vdelta2-expressing (gamma9delta2) T cells. The chain links TRDV2 with TRDJ3, and possibly TRDD3, on 5 matching bases. The clonotype was recovered from a human donor in good health. The nucleotide sequence reads as follows: TGTGCCTGTGACACCGCGGGGGCACCACCGAGCTCCTGGGACACCCGACAGATGTTTTTC. This encodes CACDTAGAPPSSWDTRQMFF.